What follows is one TCR beta chain and its context. Its antigen is unknown. Documented treatment: 15 to 20 received Ad26.COV2.S at low or high dose, single or two shots; a few received placebo; per-sample allocation not given. The samples were gathered on day 63 after the first injection of vaccine or placebo. The sample comes from a study of Ad26.COV2.S vaccination and SARS-CoV-2 variants. The wider study: Participant was drawn from the COV1001 Ad26.COV2.S trial arm. Intramuscular Ad26.COV2.S at 5x10^10 or 1x10^11 viral particles.

The CDR3 contains 21 residues. Overall study findings and caveats: Vaccine recipients showed a spike-specific TCR breadth that was higher than in placebo recipients.

Some clones are missing from TCRdb's copy, which holds only in-frame ones; the method was immunoSEQ multiplex PCR. The sample contains around 310,000 clones, 85% to 90% of which appear only once. The sample in question was peripheral blood, obtained in a trial of Ad26.COV2.S vaccine versus placebo. The V gene is TRBV21-1, the J gene TRBJ2-5; no DNA check was done on the table's D call, TRBD1. TRBV21-1 is reported as a pseudogene. The TCR comes from a person aged 18-65 years who received the Ad26.COV2.S COVID-19 vaccine or a placebo. The CDR3 here is CASRDPQGTGVYLLAGRAQYF. The CDR3 nucleotides read TGTGCCAGCAGGGACCCCCAGGGGACAGGGGTGTATCTTTTGGCTGGTAGGGCCCAGTACTTC.